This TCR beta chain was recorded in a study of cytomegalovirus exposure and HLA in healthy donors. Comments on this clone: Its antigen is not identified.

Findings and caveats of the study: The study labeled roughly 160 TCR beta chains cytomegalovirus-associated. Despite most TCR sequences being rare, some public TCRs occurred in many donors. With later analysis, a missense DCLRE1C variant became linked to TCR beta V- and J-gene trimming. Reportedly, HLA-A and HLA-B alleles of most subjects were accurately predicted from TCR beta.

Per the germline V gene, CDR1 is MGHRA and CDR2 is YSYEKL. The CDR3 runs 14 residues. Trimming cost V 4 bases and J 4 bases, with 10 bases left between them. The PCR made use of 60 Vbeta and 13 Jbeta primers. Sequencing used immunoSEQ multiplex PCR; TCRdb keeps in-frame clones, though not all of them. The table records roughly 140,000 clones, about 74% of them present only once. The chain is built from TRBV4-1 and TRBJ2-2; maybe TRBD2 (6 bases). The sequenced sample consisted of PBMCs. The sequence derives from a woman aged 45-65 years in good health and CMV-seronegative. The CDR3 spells CASSPRRVTGELFF. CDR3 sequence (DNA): TGCGCCAGCAGCCCGAGGAGGGTCACCGGGGAGCTGTTTTTT.